The sequence of this T cell receptor (beta chain) was determined in a study of cytomegalovirus exposure and HLA in healthy donors. The CDR3 consists of 12 residues. Germline-derived CDR1 and CDR2 are SGHAT and FQNNGV. Both 60 Vbeta primers and 13 Jbeta primers went into the PCR. Sequencing used immunoSEQ multiplex PCR; TCRdb keeps in-frame clones, though not all of them. This table has some 130,000 clones, approximately 60% appearing once. Only one count was recorded for this clone. Its antigen remains unidentified. Study-wide results and limits: The authors later linked a missense DCLRE1C variant to TCR beta V- and J-gene trimming. TRBV6-2, TRBV6-3 and some other V segments were unresolvable in 87-base-pair reads. Rarity held for most TCR sequences, but there were some public TCRs that occurred in many donors.

Input material: PBMCs. The TCR originated in a human donor in good health. J is TRBJ2-5 and V is TRBV11-2; D call uncertain. The DNA end lines up better with TRBJ2-7; the J call may be wrong. CDR3 in DNA: TGTGCCAGCAGCTTAGTGTCCTACGAGCAGTACTTC. It translates to CASSLVSYEQYF.